The rows below give T cell receptor beta chains drawn from one sample of a study of T-cell memory formation after mild COVID-19. TCRdb called the 5' RACE reads again in MiXCR, with one record for every CDR3 protein. The sample yields just over 300,000 distinct CDR3 sequences, just under 20% seen once. Sequencing input: PBMCs or a T cell subset sorted from them (not recorded which). These receptors were obtained from a man younger than 30 who had mild COVID-19 (a few samples of this study predate the infection). Cell type and time point are not known. CDR3s include the opening cysteine and the closing phenylalanine or tryptophan. Each record gives: V gene, clone size, CDR3 length, J gene, D gene, CDR3 protein, CDR3 DNA. A D gene is named only where the DNA matches it firmly. Expanded clones are given a class, and other clones once, few, many or no size at all.

TRBV12-3/TRBV12-4	few	14	TRBJ1-5	TRBD1	CASRLDRVHQPQHF	TGTGCCAGCCGACTGGACAGGGTGCATCAGCCCCAGCATTTT
TRBV6-2/TRBV6-3	.	14	TRBJ2-1	.	CASSWLAIHNEQFF	TGTGCCAGCAGCTGGTTGGCGATCCACAATGAGCAGTTCTTC
TRBV15	few	11	TRBJ1-1	.	CATSRGYEAFF	TGTGCCACCAGCAGAGGCTATGAAGCTTTCTTT
TRBV18	few	15	TRBJ1-4	TRBD1	CASSPRTGGSEKLFF	TGTGCCAGCTCACCACGGACAGGGGGGTCGGAAAAACTGTTTTTT
TRBV9	few	15	TRBJ2-3	.	CASSRGWGNTDTQYF	TGTGCCAGCAGCCGGGGATGGGGTAACACAGATACGCAGTATTTT
TRBV7-2	few	13	TRBJ2-3	.	CASSLGDMATQYF	TGTGCCAGCAGCTTAGGGGACATGGCCACGCAGTATTTT
TRBV5-1	many	14	TRBJ2-5	.	CASSVGGGEETQYF	TGCGCCAGCAGCGTTGGCGGGGGCGAGGAGACCCAGTACTTC
TRBV7-2	.	14	TRBJ2-3	.	CASSESGGTDTQYF	TGTGCCAGCAGCGAATCGGGGGGCACAGATACGCAGTATTTT
TRBV27	many	15	TRBJ2-7	TRBD2	CASSLGTSGVYEQYF	TGTGCCAGCAGCCTTGGGACTAGCGGGGTGTACGAGCAGTACTTC
TRBV5-1	few	18	TRBJ2-4	TRBD2	CASSFSSGGADSKNIQYF	TGCGCCAGCAGCTTTTCCAGCGGGGGGGCGGATTCCAAAAACATTCAGTACTTC
TRBV4-1	.	15	TRBJ1-6	TRBD1	CASSHGQGYPSPLHF	TGCGCCAGCAGCCACGGACAGGGTTACCCGTCACCCCTCCACTTT
TRBV7-9	.	14	TRBJ2-5	.	CASASRGRRETQYF	TGTGCCAGCGCCTCGCGGGGGCGGCGAGAGACCCAGTACTTC
TRBV7-3	many	15	TRBJ2-1	TRBD1	CASSSGTGAYNEQFF	TGTGCCAGCAGCTCCGGGACAGGGGCCTACAATGAGCAGTTCTTC
TRBV29-1	many	15	TRBJ1-6	.	CSAAEGKGPGSPLHF	TGCAGCGCCGCAGAGGGAAAGGGTCCGGGATCACCCCTCCACTTT
TRBV24-1	few	12	TRBJ2-7	.	CATHTGRDEQYF	TGTGCCACCCATACAGGGCGAGACGAGCAGTACTTC
TRBV7-2	many	17	TRBJ2-2	TRBD2	CASSFAGTSVGTGELFF	TGTGCCAGCAGCTTCGCCGGGACTAGCGTAGGGACCGGGGAGCTGTTTTTT
TRBV6-6	few	14	TRBJ1-3	.	CASSLQVSGNTIYF	TGTGCCAGCAGCCTCCAGGTCTCTGGAAACACCATATATTTT
TRBV9	few	13	TRBJ2-3	.	CASSPGTTDTQYF	TGTGCCAGCAGCCCGGGAACGACAGATACGCAGTATTTT
TRBV10-3	.	13	TRBJ1-1	TRBD1	CAITQGQGYEAFF	TGTGCCATCACCCAGGGACAGGGATATGAAGCTTTCTTT
TRBV7-2	few	13	TRBJ2-5	TRBD2	CASSDPGLGSQYF	TGTGCCAGCAGCGATCCGGGACTAGGGTCCCAGTACTTC
TRBV7-9	.	12	TRBJ1-3	.	CASSLGENTIYF	TGTGCCAGCAGCTTAGGAGAGAACACCATATATTTT
TRBV5-6	.	14	TRBJ2-1	.	CASSLVTTDNEQFF	TGTGCCAGCAGCTTAGTGACAACTGACAATGAGCAGTTCTTC
TRBV30	once	14	TRBJ2-7	.	CAWRGPGKTYEQYF	TGTGCCTGGAGGGGGCCGGGAAAGACCTACGAGCAGTACTTC
TRBV30	few	13	TRBJ1-5	.	CAWSVRDHQPQHF	TGTGCCTGGAGTGTAAGGGATCATCAGCCCCAGCATTTT
TRBV7-2	few	14	TRBJ1-2	.	CASSSQTRDYGYTF	TGTGCCAGCAGCTCGCAGACACGGGACTATGGCTACACCTTC
TRBV13	.	17	TRBJ1-1	TRBD1	CASSNWDRGLVDTEAFF	TGTGCCAGCAGCAATTGGGACAGGGGTTTGGTGGACACTGAAGCTTTCTTT
TRBV20-1	.	14	TRBJ2-1	.	CSARTGLENNEQFF	TGCAGTGCCCGCACAGGGTTAGAAAACAATGAGCAGTTCTTC
TRBV7-6	.	15	TRBJ1-1	.	CASSLAVGPDTEAFF	TGTGCCAGCAGCTTAGCGGTAGGGCCGGACACTGAAGCTTTCTTT
TRBV5-1	few	15	TRBJ2-2	TRBD1	CASARTGGSTGELFF	TGCGCCAGCGCGCGGACAGGGGGCAGCACCGGGGAGCTGTTTTTT
TRBV7-9	few	15	TRBJ2-7	.	CASSSTGGVGYEQYF	TGTGCCAGCAGCTCCACGGGGGGCGTGGGATACGAGCAGTACTTC
TRBV10-3	many	15	TRBJ1-5	.	CAISESRGWHQPQHF	TGTGCCATCAGTGAGTCAAGGGGTTGGCATCAGCCCCAGCATTTT
TRBV7-2	few	16	TRBJ2-3	TRBD2	CASSLRGGVRTDTQYF	TGTGCCAGCAGCTTACGCGGGGGGGTACGCACAGATACGCAGTATTTT
TRBV7-2	few	13	TRBJ1-6	.	CASSLPEFLALHF	TGTGCCAGCAGCTTACCGGAGTTTTTGGCCCTCCACTTT
TRBV12-3/TRBV12-4	few	14	TRBJ2-3	TRBD1	CASTSTGSTDTQYF	TGTGCCAGCACCTCGACAGGGAGCACAGATACGCAGTATTTT
TRBV15	few	14	TRBJ2-6	.	CATSSPSGANVLTF	TGTGCCACCAGCAGTCCGTCTGGGGCCAACGTCCTGACTTTC
TRBV12-3/TRBV12-4	.	14	TRBJ1-5	.	CASSAQGSNQPQHF	TGTGCCAGCAGTGCGCAGGGTAGCAATCAGCCCCAGCATTTT
TRBV7-6	few	12	TRBJ2-3	.	CASTGATDTQYF	TGTGCCAGCACGGGAGCAACAGATACGCAGTATTTT
TRBV4-1	.	18	TRBJ2-3	.	CASSQVVVWESRADTQYF	TGCGCCAGCAGCCAAGTCGTGGTGTGGGAGAGCCGGGCAGATACGCAGTATTTT
TRBV20-1	few	15	TRBJ2-5	.	CSATFGDARKETQYF	TGCAGTGCTACATTTGGGGATGCGAGAAAAGAGACCCAGTACTTC
TRBV19	.	11	TRBJ2-3	.	CASSIGRAQYF	TGTGCCAGTAGTATAGGAAGGGCGCAGTATTTT
TRBV20-1	.	13	TRBJ2-2	.	CSARGHSTGELFF	TGCAGTGCTAGGGGACACTCCACCGGGGAGCTGTTTTTT
TRBV4-2	many	13	TRBJ1-1	.	CASRNPDDTEAFF	TGTGCCAGCAGGAACCCGGACGACACTGAAGCTTTCTTT
TRBV4-1	few	13	TRBJ1-1	.	CASSLKGVDEAFF	TGCGCCAGCAGCTTAAAGGGGGTGGATGAAGCTTTCTTT
TRBV7-2	.	13	TRBJ2-7	.	CASSTYTPAEQYF	TGTGCCAGCAGCACTTATACCCCTGCCGAGCAGTACTTC
TRBV28	few	14	TRBJ1-6	.	CASSLPDSWSPLHF	TGTGCCAGCAGTTTACCTGACAGTTGGTCACCCCTCCACTTT
TRBV12-3/TRBV12-4	.	13	TRBJ2-1	TRBD1	CASSPGQVNEQFF	TGTGCCAGCAGCCCGGGACAGGTCAATGAGCAGTTCTTC